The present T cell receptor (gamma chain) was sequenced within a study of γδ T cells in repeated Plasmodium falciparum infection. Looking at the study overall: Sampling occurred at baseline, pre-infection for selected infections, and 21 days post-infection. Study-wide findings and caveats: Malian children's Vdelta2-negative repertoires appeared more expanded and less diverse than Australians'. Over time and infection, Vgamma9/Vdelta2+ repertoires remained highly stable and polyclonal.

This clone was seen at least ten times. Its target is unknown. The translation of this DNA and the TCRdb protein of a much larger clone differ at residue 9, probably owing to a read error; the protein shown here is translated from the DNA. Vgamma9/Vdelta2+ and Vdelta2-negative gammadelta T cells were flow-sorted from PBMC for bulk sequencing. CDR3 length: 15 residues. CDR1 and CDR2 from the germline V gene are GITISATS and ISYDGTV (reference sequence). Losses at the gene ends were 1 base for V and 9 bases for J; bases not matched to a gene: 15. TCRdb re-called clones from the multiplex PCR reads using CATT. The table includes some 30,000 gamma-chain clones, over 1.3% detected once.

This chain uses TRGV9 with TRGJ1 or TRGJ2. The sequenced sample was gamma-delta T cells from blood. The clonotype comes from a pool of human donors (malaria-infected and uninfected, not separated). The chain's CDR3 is CALWEVSSRIGKKLF. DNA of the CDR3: TGTGCCTTGTGGGAGGTCTCCAGTCGTATTGGTAAGAAACTCTTT.